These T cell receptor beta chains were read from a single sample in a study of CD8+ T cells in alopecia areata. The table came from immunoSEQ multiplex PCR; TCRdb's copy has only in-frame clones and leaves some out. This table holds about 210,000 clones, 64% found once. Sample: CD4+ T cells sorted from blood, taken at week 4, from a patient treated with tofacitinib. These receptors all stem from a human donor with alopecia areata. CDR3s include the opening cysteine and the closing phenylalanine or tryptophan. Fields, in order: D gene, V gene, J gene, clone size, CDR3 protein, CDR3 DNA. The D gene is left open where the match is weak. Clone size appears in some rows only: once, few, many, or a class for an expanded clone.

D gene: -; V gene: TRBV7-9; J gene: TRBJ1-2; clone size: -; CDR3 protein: CASSLDTRTANYGYTF; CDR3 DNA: TGTGCCAGCAGCTTAGATACTAGGACAGCTAACTATGGCTACACCTTC
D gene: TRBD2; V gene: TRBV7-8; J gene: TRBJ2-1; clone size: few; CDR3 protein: CASSFERGWVNEQFF; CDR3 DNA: TGTGCCAGCAGCTTTGAGCGGGGATGGGTCAATGAGCAGTTCTTC
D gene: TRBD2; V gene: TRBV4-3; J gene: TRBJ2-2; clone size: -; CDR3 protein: CASSPRGAGTSGTTGELFF; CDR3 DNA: TGCGCCAGCAGCCCTCGGGGAGCGGGGACTAGCGGAACCACCGGGGAGCTGTTTTTT
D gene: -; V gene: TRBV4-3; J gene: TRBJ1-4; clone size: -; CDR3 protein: CASSQGTQGPRGEKLFF; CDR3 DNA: TGCGCCAGCAGCCAAGGAACCCAGGGGCCGAGGGGTGAAAAACTGTTTTTT
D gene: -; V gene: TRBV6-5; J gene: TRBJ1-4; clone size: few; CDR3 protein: CASRSYSSKLFF; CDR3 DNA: TGTGCCAGCAGGTCATACAGCAGCAAACTGTTTTTT
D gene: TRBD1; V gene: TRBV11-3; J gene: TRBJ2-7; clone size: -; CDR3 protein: CASSLGQGSVEQYF; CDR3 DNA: TGTGCCAGCAGCCTCGGACAGGGGAGCGTCGAGCAGTACTTC
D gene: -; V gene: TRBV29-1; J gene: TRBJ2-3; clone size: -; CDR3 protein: CSVGQGTDTQYF; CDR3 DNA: TGCAGCGTTGGTCAGGGAACAGATACGCAGTATTTT
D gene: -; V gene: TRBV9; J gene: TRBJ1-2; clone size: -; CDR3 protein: CASSVGPFIDSPYGYTF; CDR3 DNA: TGTGCCAGCAGCGTAGGCCCCTTCATAGACAGCCCCTATGGCTACACCTTC
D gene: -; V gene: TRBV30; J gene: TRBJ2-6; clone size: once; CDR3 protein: CAWSVGRTSGANVLTF; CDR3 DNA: TGTGCCTGGAGTGTGGGCCGGACCTCTGGGGCCAACGTCCTGACTTTC
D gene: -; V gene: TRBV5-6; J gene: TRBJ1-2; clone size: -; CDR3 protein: CASSLTRDYGYTF; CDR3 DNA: TGTGCCAGCAGCTTGACCAGGGACTATGGCTACACCTTC
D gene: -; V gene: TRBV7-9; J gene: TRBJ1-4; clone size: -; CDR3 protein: CASSLSGQINEKLFF; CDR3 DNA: TGTGCCAGCAGCTTATCCGGACAGATTAATGAAAAACTGTTTTTT
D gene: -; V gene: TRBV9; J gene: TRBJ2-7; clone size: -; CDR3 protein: CASTLGRGYRGLAYEQYF; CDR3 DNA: TGTGCCAGCACCCTCGGACGGGGGTACAGGGGACTCGCCTACGAGCAGTACTTC
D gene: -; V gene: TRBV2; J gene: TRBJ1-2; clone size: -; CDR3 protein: CASSDQLDRMNYGYTF; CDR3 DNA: TGTGCCAGCAGTGACCAGCTAGACAGGATGAACTATGGCTACACCTTC
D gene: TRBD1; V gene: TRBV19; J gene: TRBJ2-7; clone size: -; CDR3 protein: CASGQGKDYEQYF; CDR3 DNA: TGTGCCAGCGGACAGGGGAAGGACTACGAGCAGTACTTC
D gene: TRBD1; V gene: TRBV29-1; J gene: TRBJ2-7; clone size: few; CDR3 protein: CSVWDRGVREQYF; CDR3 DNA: TGCAGCGTATGGGACAGGGGTGTGAGGGAGCAGTACTTC
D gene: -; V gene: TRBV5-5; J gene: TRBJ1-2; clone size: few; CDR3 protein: CATQEGEESYGYTF; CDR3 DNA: TGTGCCACCCAGGAGGGGGAAGAAAGCTATGGCTACACCTTC
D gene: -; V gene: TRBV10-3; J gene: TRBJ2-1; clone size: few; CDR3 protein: CAIRPPGGNEQFF; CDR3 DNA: TGTGCCATCAGACCCCCCGGGGGTAATGAGCAGTTCTTC
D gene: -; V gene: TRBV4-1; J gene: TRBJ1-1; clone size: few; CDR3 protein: CASNHQGQAVAGLTTEAFF; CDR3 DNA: TGCGCCAGCAACCACCAAGGTCAGGCGGTGGCGGGATTAACCACTGAAGCTTTCTTT
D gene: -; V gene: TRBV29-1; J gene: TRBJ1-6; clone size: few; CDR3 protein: CSVGEGSNSPLHF; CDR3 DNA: TGCAGCGTTGGTGAGGGCTCGAATTCACCCCTCCACTTT
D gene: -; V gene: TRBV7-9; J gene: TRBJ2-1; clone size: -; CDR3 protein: CASSWGNEQFF; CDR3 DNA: TGTGCCAGCAGCTGGGGGAATGAGCAGTTCTTC
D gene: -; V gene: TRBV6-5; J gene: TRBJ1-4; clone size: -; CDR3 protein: CASSGNEAEKLFF; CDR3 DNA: TGTGCCAGCAGTGGTAACGAGGCGGAAAAACTGTTTTTT
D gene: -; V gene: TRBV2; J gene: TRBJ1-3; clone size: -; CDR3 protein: CASTRETRLSGNTIYF; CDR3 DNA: TGTGCCAGCACCCGTGAAACCCGCCTCTCTGGAAACACCATATATTTT
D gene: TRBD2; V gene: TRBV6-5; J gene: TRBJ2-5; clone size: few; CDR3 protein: CASSSLRGGLETQYF; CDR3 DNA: TGTGCCAGCAGTTCCCTGCGGGGGGGCCTGGAGACCCAGTACTTC
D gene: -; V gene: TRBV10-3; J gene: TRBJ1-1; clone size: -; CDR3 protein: CAISAPGRTNEAFF; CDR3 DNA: TGTGCCATCAGTGCTCCTGGACGGACAAACGAAGCTTTCTTT
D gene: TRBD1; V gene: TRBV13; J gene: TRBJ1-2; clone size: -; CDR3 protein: CASSQGQGASGYTF; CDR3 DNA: TGTGCCAGCAGCCAAGGACAGGGGGCGTCTGGCTACACCTTC
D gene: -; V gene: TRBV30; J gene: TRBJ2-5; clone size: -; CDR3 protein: CAWSTPQGLQETQYF; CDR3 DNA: TGTGCCTGGAGTACCCCCCAGGGGCTACAAGAGACCCAGTACTTC
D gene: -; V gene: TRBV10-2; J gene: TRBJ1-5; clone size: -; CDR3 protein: CASRVGTKQPQHF; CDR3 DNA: TGCGCCAGCAGGGTCGGGACAAAACAGCCCCAGCATTTT
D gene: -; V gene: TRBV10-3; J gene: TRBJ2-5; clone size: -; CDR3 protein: CASMGGMQETQYF; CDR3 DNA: TGTGCCAGCATGGGGGGCATGCAAGAGACCCAGTACTTC
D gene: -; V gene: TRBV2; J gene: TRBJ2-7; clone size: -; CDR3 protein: CATTKDSSYEQYF; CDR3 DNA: TGTGCCACCACTAAGGACAGCTCCTACGAGCAGTACTTC
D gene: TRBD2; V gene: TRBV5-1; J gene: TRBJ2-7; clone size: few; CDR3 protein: CASSLEGSGVSYEQYF; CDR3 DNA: TGCGCCAGCAGCTTGGAAGGTAGCGGGGTCTCCTACGAGCAGTACTTC